Listed here are 32 T cell receptor beta chains from one sample, sequenced in a study of blood T cells in healthy people across ages. It was with a sample-barcoded 5' primer and a J-beta primer mix that a second PCR of roughly 7 to 12 cycles was run. TCRdb redid the calling of the 5' RACE reads with MiXCR, one entry per CDR3 protein. This repertoire shows some 920,000 distinct CDR3 sequences, roughly 50% found once; its top ten account for 20% to 25%. Specimen: blood. All receptors derive from a woman between 55 and 75 years old in good health.

This chain joins TRBV2 and TRBJ2-7; 10 positions agree with TRBD1. CDR1 SNHLY and CDR2 FYNNEI come from the germline V gene. V shed 1 base, J shed 3 bases, and the junction held 3 bases outside the gene matches. The CDR3 consists of 15 residues. The CDR3 is CASSEGGDRGYEQYF. The CDR3 DNA sequence: TGTGCCAGCAGTGAAGGGGGGGACAGGGGCTACGAGCAGTACTTC.

The chain links TRBV28 to TRBJ2-7, with unresolved D. Germline V gene sequence: CDR1 MDHEN, CDR2 SYDVKM. Between the trimmed V and J ends, which lost 6 bases and 3 bases, there was a span of 9 bases. The CDR3 has 12 residues. The CDR3 nucleotides read TGTGCCAGCAGGACCGCCCACTACGAGCAGTACTTC. It yields the protein CASRTAHYEQYF.

The gene calls are TRBV12-3 or TRBV12-4 and TRBJ2-5; D might be TRBD2 (6 bases). Trimming took 6 bases from V and 7 from J, leaving 18 bases between them. The CDR3 extends over 14 amino acids. The CDR3 reads CASSRDLWRGTQYF. The CDR3 nucleotides are TGTGCCAGCAGCCGGGACCTTTGGCGGGGGACCCAGTACTTC.

The chain couples TRBV18 to TRBJ2-4, with D unresolved. The DNA end favors TRBJ2-7, so the J call may be wrong. CDR3 size: 13 residues. From germline, CDR1 is KGHSH and CDR2 LQKENI. The CDR3 region is CASSPSSADEQYF. CDR3 DNA sequence: TGTGCCAGCTCACCTTCAAGTGCAGACGAGCAGTACTTC.

The chain employs TRBV5-1 and TRBJ2-1; 12 bases are shared with TRBD2. Trimming cost V 1 base and J 0 bases; bases outside gene matches: 17. The CDR3 sequence is 22 residues long. CDR1 and CDR2 from the germline V gene are SGHRS and YFSETQ. CDR3 sequence (DNA): TGCGCCAGCAGCTTGAACAACTCTAGCGGGAGGGTCGTAATAAGCTCCTACAATGAGCAGTTCTTC. This codes for CASSLNNSSGRVVISSYNEQFF.

The genes are TRBV7-9 and TRBJ1-5; unclear D gene. Deletions cut 1 base from V and 0 bases from J, with 4 bases between. The CDR3 totals 14 residues. The germline gives CDR1 SEHNR, CDR2 FQNEAQ (reference sequence). The CDR3 coding sequence is TGTGCCAGCAGCTTAGTCCCTAGCAATCAGCCCCAGCATTTT. Translated, it gives CASSLVPSNQPQHF.

The chain uses TRBV7-3 and TRBJ2-1; tentative D call: TRBD1 (5 bases). The CDR3 loop spans 15 amino acids. Germline-derived CDR1 and CDR2 are SGHTA and FQGTGA. Between the trimmed V and J ends, which lost 2 bases and 1 base, there was a span of 9 bases. The CDR3, as DNA: TGTGCCAGCAGCTTACAGCAGGGTTCCTACAATGAGCAGTTCTTC. Translation: CASSLQQGSYNEQFF.

J is TRBJ1-1 and V is TRBV29-1; D is unclear. Germline V gene sequence: CDR1 SQVTM, CDR2 ANQGSEA. The CDR3 contains 12 residues. V was trimmed by 7 bases and J by 0 bases, leaving 9 bases between them. CDR3 loop: CSGVSMNTEAFF. CDR3 bases: TGCAGCGGTGTTTCGATGAACACTGAAGCTTTCTTT.

This clonotype was observed a handful of times. The chain employs TRBV29-1 and TRBJ2-1; 14 bases are a match to TRBD2. This CDR3 has 16 amino acids. Germline CDR1 is SQVTM and CDR2 is ANQGSEA. The V and J ends lost 7 bases and 6 bases, in that order; junction bases with no gene match: 11. The CDR3 nucleotides read TGCAGCGCCAAGGCTGCGGGACTAGCGGGAGTCAATGAGCAGTTCTTC. It yields the protein CSAKAAGLAGVNEQFF.

The rearrangement links TRBV10-3 to TRBJ2-1, with D tentatively TRBD1 or TRBD2 (5 bases each). The CDR3 totals 12 residues. V was pared by 0 bases and J by 13 bases, with 10 bases between. Germline loops: CDR1 ENHRY, CDR2 SYGVKD. CDR3 residues: CAISESGGSQFF. The CDR3 nucleotides read TGTGCCATCAGTGAGTCTGGGGGTAGTCAGTTCTTC.

At least ten counts were recorded for this clonotype. This chain joins TRBV25-1 and TRBJ1-4; 7 positions agree with TRBD1. Germline V lookup: CDR1 MGHDK, CDR2 SYGVNS. CDR3 length equals 17 residues. Trimming took 1 base from V and 6 from J; bases not matched to a gene: 11. CDR3 bases: TGTGCCAGCAGTGAATCGCGGACAGGCGGAGGAGATGAAAAACTGTTTTTT. Residues: CASSESRTGGGDEKLFF.

The CDR3 region has the DNA TGTGCCAGCAGTTGGGACACAGGGGCGGCCTACGAGCAGTACTTC. Encoded protein: CASSWDTGAAYEQYF. The chain couples TRBV28 to TRBJ2-7, with TRBD1 matching over 7 bases. Germline CDR1 is MDHEN and CDR2 is SYDVKM. V was pared by 4 bases and J by 2 bases, with 8 bases of the junction left unmatched. The CDR3 contains 15 residues.

V and J are TRBV15 and TRBJ2-4; perhaps TRBD2 as D (5 bases). Trimming took 4 bases from V and 0 from J, leaving 16 bases between them. The CDR3 contains 17 residues. Germline V gives CDR1 LNHNV, CDR2 YYDKDF (reference sequence). This CDR3 is CATSNPTGKVAKNIQYF. The CDR3 DNA is TGTGCCACCAGCAATCCGACGGGAAAAGTAGCCAAAAACATTCAGTACTTC.

This clonotype has only one observation. This sequence joins TRBV20-1 and TRBJ2-5; the D gene is possibly TRBD2 (5 bases). Gene TRBJ2-7 matches the end of the DNA better, so the J call may be wrong. The CDR3 consists of 15 residues. The germline CDR1 and CDR2 sequences are DFQATT and SNEGSKA (reference sequence). CDR3 residues: CSARDHARGIAEQYF. CDR3 nucleotide sequence: TGCAGTGCTAGAGACCATGCACGGGGTATAGCCGAGCAGTACTTC.

This chain connects TRBV20-1 to TRBJ2-1; possible D gene TRBD2, 7 bases. The DNA matches TRBJ2-7 better at its end, which makes the J call doubtful. The germline V gene has CDR1 DFQATT and CDR2 SNEGSKA (reference sequence). This CDR3 is built from 17 residues. The CDR3: CSADWTRGAWFRNEQYF. CDR3 bases: TGCAGTGCGGATTGGACTAGGGGGGCTTGGTTTCGGAATGAGCAGTACTTC.

V gene TRBV6-2 or TRBV6-3 combines with J gene TRBJ1-5; 9 bases map to TRBD1. CDR1 and CDR2 (germline): MNHEY, SVGEGT. The CDR3 totals 18 residues. V shed 2 bases and J 0 bases; nucleotides not matched to a gene: 8. The CDR3, as DNA: TGTGCCAGCAGTTACCCGGGACAGGGCCTCTATAGCAATCAGCCCCAGCATTTT. Translated: CASSYPGQGLYSNQPQHF.

A few counts support this clonotype. The CDR3 DNA sequence: TGTGCCAGCTGCACCTGGACTAGCGGAAATTACGAGCAGTACTTC. Translating it yields CASCTWTSGNYEQYF. V usage is TRBV28 and J usage is TRBJ2-7, with 10 positions matching TRBD2. The CDR3 is 15 amino acids. Trimming removed 8 bases from V and 4 bases from J; junction bases left unmatched: 11. From germline, CDR1 is MDHEN and CDR2 SYDVKM.

This clonotype was observed at least ten times. This chain joins TRBV3-1 and TRBJ2-3, with D hard to call. This CDR3 region has 15 residues. Germline-derived CDR1 and CDR2 are LGHDT and YNNKEL (reference sequence). Trimming removed 1 base from V and 0 bases from J, with 8 bases in between. DNA for the CDR3: TGTGCCAGCAGCCAAGCCGGGCCTAGCACAGATACGCAGTATTTT. Translated, it gives CASSQAGPSTDTQYF.

This clonotype has only a few counts. This sequence joins TRBV15 and TRBJ1-5; weak D call: TRBD1 (5 bases). V lost 0 bases, J lost 4 bases, and 10 bases lay in between. The CDR3 spans 15 residues. Germline loops: CDR1 LNHNV, CDR2 YYDKDF (reference sequence). Here the CDR3 reads CATSREGQGNQPQHF. CDR3 bases: TGTGCCACCAGCAGAGAGGGGCAGGGTAATCAGCCCCAGCATTTT.

V gene TRBV3-1 combines with J gene TRBJ2-4; D is unclear. The last part of the DNA fits TRBJ2-5 better; the J call may be wrong. The CDR3 totals 14 residues. From germline, CDR1 is LGHDT and CDR2 YNNKEL (reference sequence). CDR3 residues: CASSLYSVQETQYF. The CDR3 DNA is TGTGCCAGCAGCCTATATAGTGTCCAAGAGACCCAGTACTTC.

CDR3 coding DNA: TGTGCCAGCAGCTCGACACGGCCCTACGAGCAGTACTTC. It yields the protein CASSSTRPYEQYF. V usage is TRBV11-2 and J usage is TRBJ2-4; no reliable D call. The DNA end is a closer match to TRBJ2-7, so the J assignment may be wrong. CDR3 length equals 13 residues. Germline lookup yields CDR1 SGHAT and CDR2 FQNNGV.

With regard to this clonotype: The junction departs from the called germline gene at one end, perhaps through a read error. The chain joins TRBV6-2 or TRBV6-3 to TRBJ2-1, with D possibly TRBD2 on 5 matching bases. CDR3 length equals 15 residues. Germline V gives CDR1 MNHEY, CDR2 SVGEGT. Written as DNA, the CDR3 is TGTGTCAGCAGTTATATCCCGTCTAGCTGGGGAGAGCAGTTCTTC. As protein: CVSSYIPSSWGEQFF.

This chain connects TRBV7-9 to TRBJ2-3, with D hard to call. The germline V and J ends were trimmed by 6 bases and 5 bases, with 9 bases remaining between them. Germline CDR1 reads SEHNR; CDR2 reads FQNEAQ (reference sequence). This CDR3 spans 12 amino acids. The CDR3, as DNA: TGTGCCAGCAGACCTGCCCAAGATACGCAGTATTTT. Amino acid sequence: CASRPAQDTQYF.

This clonotype was observed a few times. This rearrangement joins TRBV4-1 to TRBJ1-5, with D tentatively TRBD1 (5 bases). V was shortened by 1 base and J by 6 bases, with 13 bases between the two germline ends. Looked up from germline, CDR1 is MGHRA and CDR2 is YSYEKL. There are 15 residues in the CDR3. CDR3 loop: CASSQVEGAGQPQHF. The CDR3 nucleotides read TGCGCCAGCAGCCAAGTAGAAGGGGCTGGTCAGCCCCAGCATTTT.

CDR3 residues: CSARDLQGTGYTF. DNA for the CDR3: TGCAGTGCTAGAGATTTACAGGGTACCGGCTACACCTTC. V and J are TRBV20-1 and TRBJ2-1, with D perhaps TRBD1 (6 bases). The end of the DNA aligns better with TRBJ1-2, so the J call may be wrong. Germline assignment: CDR1 DFQATT and CDR2 SNEGSKA (reference sequence). The CDR3 is 13 residues long.

This chain connects TRBV6-6 to TRBJ1-5; D is possibly TRBD1 (5 bases). CDR3 length: 15 amino acids. Germline loops: CDR1 MNHNY, CDR2 SVGAGI (reference sequence). V dropped 9 bases and J dropped 5 bases, with 20 bases sitting between them. The CDR3 region is CASKLDPEGHQPQHF. As DNA, the CDR3 is TGTGCCAGTAAGTTAGACCCGGAGGGACATCAGCCCCAGCATTTT.

This clonotype was counted many times. This chain uses TRBV12-3 or TRBV12-4 with TRBJ2-4; 8 nucleotides agree with TRBD2. The CDR3 spans 15 residues. Trimming took 5 bases from V and 4 from J; bases not matched to a gene: 7. This CDR3 is CASSLEAGVKNIQYF. In DNA, the CDR3 is TGTGCCAGCAGTCTTGAAGCGGGGGTGAAAAACATTCAGTACTTC.

This chain joins TRBV7-9 and TRBJ2-1; 13 bases agree with TRBD2. The DNA matches TRBJ2-7 better at its end, which makes the J call doubtful. There are 16 residues in the CDR3. The germline V gene encodes CDR1 SEHNR and CDR2 FQNEAQ (reference sequence). The CDR3 DNA reads as TGTGCCAGCAGCAAGCAGGGACTAGCGGGGAACAATGAGCAGTACTTC. Translating it yields CASSKQGLAGNNEQYF.

This clonotype was seen only a few times. The J gene is TRBJ2-5, the V gene TRBV28; no definite D call. The last part of the DNA fits TRBJ2-7 better; the J call may be wrong. This CDR3 spans 13 amino acids. Germline loops: CDR1 MDHEN, CDR2 SYDVKM. CDR3 protein: CASSPLLIYEQYF. CDR3 nucleotide sequence: TGTGCCAGCAGTCCCCTATTAATCTACGAGCAGTACTTC.

In its sample, this clonotype was seen a few times. The V and J genes are TRBV7-9 and TRBJ2-7; D ambiguous. CDR1 and CDR2 from the germline V gene are SEHNR and FQNEAQ (reference sequence). Trimming removed 5 bases from V and 0 bases from J, with 11 bases in between. This CDR3 is built from 14 residues. CDR3 sequence reads: CASSPVGNSYEQYF. CDR3 coding DNA: TGTGCCAGCAGCCCAGTAGGGAACTCCTACGAGCAGTACTTC.

The rearrangement joins TRBV7-8 to TRBJ2-3; D ambiguous. The CDR3 totals 17 residues. Germline V gene sequence: CDR1 SGHVS, CDR2 FQNEAQ. Trimming pared 2 bases from V and 4 bases from J, leaving 19 bases between. DNA of the CDR3: TGTGCCAGCAGCTTATATCCACCAGGTGTTCGGGCAGATACGCAGTATTTT. This codes for CASSLYPPGVRADTQYF.

V usage is TRBV27 and J usage is TRBJ2-7; possibly TRBD2 for D (6 bases). The DNA end is a closer match to TRBJ2-5, so the J assignment may be wrong. The CDR3 is 17 residues long. The germline V gene encodes CDR1 MNHEY and CDR2 SMNVEV (reference sequence). Here the CDR3 DNA reads TGTGCCAGCAGCCTTAATCGAGACCGAGTCGGGAGTGAGACCCAGTACTTC. This gives the protein CASSLNRDRVGSETQYF.